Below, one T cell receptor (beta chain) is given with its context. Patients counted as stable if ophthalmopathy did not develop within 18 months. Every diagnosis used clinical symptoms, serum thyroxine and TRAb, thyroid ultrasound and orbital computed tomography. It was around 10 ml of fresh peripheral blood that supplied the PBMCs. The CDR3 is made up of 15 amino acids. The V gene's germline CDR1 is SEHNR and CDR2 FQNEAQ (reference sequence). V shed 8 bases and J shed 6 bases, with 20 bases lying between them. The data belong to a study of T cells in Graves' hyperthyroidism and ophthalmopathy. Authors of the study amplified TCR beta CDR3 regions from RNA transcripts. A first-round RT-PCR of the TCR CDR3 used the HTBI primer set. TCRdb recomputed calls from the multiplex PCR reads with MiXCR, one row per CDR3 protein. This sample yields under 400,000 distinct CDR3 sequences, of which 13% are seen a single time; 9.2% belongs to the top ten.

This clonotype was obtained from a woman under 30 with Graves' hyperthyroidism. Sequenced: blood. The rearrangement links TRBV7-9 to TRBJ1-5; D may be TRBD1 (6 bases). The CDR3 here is CASGRSGVGSQPQHF. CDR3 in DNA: TGTGCCAGCGGTCGCTCAGGGGTTGGAAGTCAGCCCCAGCATTTT.